A single sample gave rise to the 24 T cell receptor beta chains below, sequenced in a study of T-cell memory formation after mild COVID-19. TCRdb re-called the 5' RACE reads with MiXCR, one entry per CDR3 protein. This sample carries under 35,000 distinct CDR3 sequences, 20% to 25% of them seen once, and the ten largest clones take over 1.5%. Material for sequencing was PBMCs or a T cell subset sorted from them (not recorded which). Receptor source: an adult who had mild COVID-19 (a few samples of this study predate the infection). Cell type and time point are not known.

This clonotype was seen at least ten times. The chain uses TRBV19 and TRBJ2-7, with a possible D match to TRBD1 (6 bases). V was trimmed by 4 bases and J by 6 bases, leaving 10 bases between them. This CDR3 has 12 residues. Germline V CDR1 and CDR2: LNHDA, SQIVND (reference sequence). CDR3 sequence: CASSTSTGEQYF. CDR3 sequence (DNA): TGTGCCAGTAGTACCTCGACAGGCGAGCAGTACTTC.

This clonotype showed up many times. The chain employs TRBV7-9 and TRBJ2-7; weak D call: TRBD1 (6 bases). The CDR3 consists of 19 residues. With 5 bases removed from V and 2 bases from J, the gap between germline ends came to 28 bases. Germline V gene sequence: CDR1 SEHNR, CDR2 FQNEAQ (reference sequence). This CDR3 is CASSPKTMRTVRAPYEQYF. The CDR3 DNA reads as TGTGCCAGCAGCCCCAAAACGATGCGGACAGTTAGAGCCCCCTACGAGCAGTACTTC.

This clonotype was counted many times. This chain uses TRBV7-9 with TRBJ2-3; D is ambiguous. CDR3 length: 13 residues. V was clipped by 8 bases and J by 5 bases, with 14 bases between them. Germline V gives CDR1 SEHNR, CDR2 FQNEAQ (reference sequence). CDR3 sequence reads: CASCRNSGDTQYF. CDR3 coding DNA: TGTGCCAGCTGCCGGAACTCCGGAGATACGCAGTATTTT.

This clonotype was seen ten or more times. CDR3 coding DNA: TGTGCCAGCACCTCGACTAACCACTACGAGCAGTACTTC. Amino acid sequence: CASTSTNHYEQYF. The chain joins TRBV6-2 or TRBV6-3 to TRBJ2-7; the D gene is possibly TRBD2 (5 bases). The CDR3 spans 13 residues. Germline V gene lookup returns CDR1 MNHEY and CDR2 SVGEGT. V lost 7 bases to trimming and J lost 3 bases, with 13 bases between them.

The chain employs TRBV5-4 and TRBJ2-1; 8 bases are a match to TRBD1. The CDR3 is 15 residues long. V gave up 0 bases and J gave up 4 bases; unmatched junction bases: 3. The V gene's germline CDR1 is SGHNT and CDR2 YYREEE (reference sequence). CDR3 nucleotide sequence: TGTGCCAGCAGCTTGGATCAGGGGGCGTACAATGAGCAGTTCTTC. Protein sequence: CASSLDQGAYNEQFF.

The chain links TRBV24-1 to TRBJ2-5; TRBD1 matches at 9 bases. The length of the CDR3 is 15 residues. From germline, CDR1 is KGHDR and CDR2 SFDVKD. The V segment lost 4 bases and the J segment 5 bases; nucleotides outside the gene matches: 7. The CDR3 sequence: CATSDRGQGRETQYF. In nucleotides, the CDR3 is TGTGCCACCAGTGACCGGGGACAGGGACGGGAGACCCAGTACTTC.

The rearrangement uses TRBV7-9 and TRBJ1-4; D gene ambiguous. Between the trimmed V and J ends, which lost 4 bases and 12 bases, there was a span of 12 bases. CDR3 length: 12 amino acids. CDR1 and CDR2 (germline): SEHNR, FQNEAQ (reference sequence). Here the CDR3 DNA reads TGTGCCAGCAGCTCTAAACCTGGGGAACTGTTTTTT. It is translated as CASSSKPGELFF.

This clonotype was recorded many times. The chain links TRBV12-3 or TRBV12-4 to TRBJ2-1; D remains ambiguous. Trimming took 1 base from V and 4 from J, leaving 5 bases between them. The CDR3 sequence is 13 residues long. The CDR3: CASSLGPYNEQFF. The DNA of the CDR3 is TGTGCCAGCAGTTTAGGCCCATACAATGAGCAGTTCTTC.

This clonotype has a count of ten or more. The chain carries TRBV6-2 or TRBV6-3 and TRBJ1-5; TRBD1 is a possible D gene (5 bases). The CDR3 length is 14 residues. V was cut by 2 bases and J by 3 bases, with 8 bases left in between. Per the germline V gene, CDR1 is MNHEY and CDR2 is SVGEGT. The CDR3 coding sequence is TGTGCCAGCAGTTACGGGGGGGACAATCAGCCCCAGCATTTT. This codes for CASSYGGDNQPQHF.

At least ten counts were recorded for this clonotype. The chain combines TRBV11-3 with TRBJ1-6; D gene unclear. The germline V gene has CDR1 SGHNT and CDR2 YENEEA. This CDR3 has 13 residues. V lost 0 bases, J lost 8 bases, and 5 bases lay in between. The CDR3 reads CASSLDKDSPLHF. CDR3 DNA: TGTGCCAGCAGCTTAGATAAGGATTCACCCCTCCACTTT.

The chain combines TRBV19 with TRBJ2-1; D unclear. Germline CDR1 is LNHDA and CDR2 is SQIVND (reference sequence). The ends were cut back, 5 bases at V and 7 bases at J, with 12 bases in the middle. The CDR3 extends over 13 amino acids. The CDR3 loop is CASSLQDANEQFF. The CDR3 region has the DNA TGTGCCAGTAGTCTCCAGGATGCGAATGAGCAGTTCTTC.

This clonotype was counted many times. J is TRBJ2-1 and V is TRBV12-3 or TRBV12-4, with TRBD2 matching 9 bases. The V segment lost 5 bases and the J segment 7 bases; nucleotides outside the gene matches: 6. CDR3 size: 14 residues. CDR3 bases: TGTGCCAGCAGTCATCCGGGACTAGCAAATGAGCAGTTCTTC. It yields the protein CASSHPGLANEQFF.

This clonotype was counted at least ten times. The J gene is TRBJ2-7, the V gene TRBV12-3 or TRBV12-4; TRBD1 agrees at 8 bases. This CDR3 region has 15 residues. J gave up 7 bases and V 3 bases, and 11 bases lay outside the gene matches. In DNA, the CDR3 is TGTGCCAGCAGTTTTAGGCAGGGGGCCCTAGGGGAGCAGTACTTC. This codes for CASSFRQGALGEQYF.

This clonotype was counted at least ten times. CDR3 DNA sequence: TGTGCCAGCAGCTCCGGGACAGTTAATGAAAAACTGTTTTTT. Its translation: CASSSGTVNEKLFF. V gene TRBV2 combines with J gene TRBJ1-4; 7 positions agree with TRBD1. Germline CDR1 is SNHLY and CDR2 is FYNNEI. The length of the CDR3 is 14 residues. V shed 6 bases, J shed 4 bases, and the junction held 5 bases outside the gene matches.

In its sample, this clonotype was seen many times. V and J are TRBV5-1 and TRBJ1-1; no clear D. CDR3 length: 16 residues. CDR1 is SGHRS, CDR2 YFSETQ, per germline. V was clipped by 3 bases and J by 0 bases, with 15 bases between them. The CDR3: CASSSAQHPMNTEAFF. In nucleotides, the CDR3 is TGCGCCAGCAGCTCAGCACAGCACCCTATGAACACTGAAGCTTTCTTT.

This chain links TRBV12-3 or TRBV12-4 with TRBJ1-2; 10 bases fit TRBD1. The CDR3 length is 13 residues. V trimming: 5 bases; J trimming: 8 bases; junction bases outside the gene matches: 5. The CDR3 loop is CASSPGQGEGYTF. CDR3 in DNA: TGTGCCAGCAGTCCTGGACAGGGGGAAGGCTACACCTTC.

The rearrangement links TRBV6-5 to TRBJ2-1, with D perhaps given as TRBD1 or TRBD2 (5 bases each). V was trimmed by 4 bases and J by 0 bases, leaving 16 bases between them. The CDR3 covers 17 residues. CDR1 and CDR2 from the germline V gene are MNHEY and SVGAGI. The CDR3 DNA is TGTGCCAGCAGTTGGGGGTTGGGTTCCTACTCCTACAATGAGCAGTTCTTC. Its translation: CASSWGLGSYSYNEQFF.

This clonotype was picked up many times. The chain uses TRBV29-1 and TRBJ2-1; D uncertain. The CDR3 loop spans 10 amino acids. Germline V CDR1 and CDR2: SQVTM, ANQGSEA. The V end was cut by 5 bases, the J end by 7 bases, with 6 bases between. The DNA for the CDR3 is TGCAGCGTTTTAAAGAATGAGCAGTTCTTC. It translates to CSVLKNEQFF.

This clonotype was counted at least ten times. The chain has TRBV27 and TRBJ2-7; 8 bases are shared with TRBD2. CDR3 size: 19 residues. J lost 0 bases, V lost 3 bases, and 16 bases had no gene match. Germline V gives CDR1 MNHEY, CDR2 SMNVEV (reference sequence). The CDR3 spells CASSFRYSETSVSSYEQYF. CDR3 DNA: TGTGCCAGCAGTTTTCGTTATTCCGAGACTAGCGTGAGCTCCTACGAGCAGTACTTC.

This clonotype was seen ten or more times. The chain couples TRBV29-1 to TRBJ2-7, with TRBD2 identical over 7 bases. Unmatched junction bases numbered 4, after V lost 3 bases and J lost 5 bases. Germline loops: CDR1 SQVTM, CDR2 ANQGSEA. The CDR3 loop spans 12 amino acids. This CDR3 is CSVDDRGDEQYF. CDR3 sequence (DNA): TGCAGCGTTGACGATCGGGGGGACGAGCAGTACTTC.

This clonotype has at least ten counts. The chain recombines TRBV7-8 with TRBJ2-2; 12 positions match TRBD2. J lost 2 bases, V lost 0 bases, and 7 bases had no gene match. This CDR3 comprises 19 residues. The germline gives CDR1 SGHVS, CDR2 FQNEAQ. CDR3 bases: TGTGCCAGCAGCTTAGCGATGTCTAGCGGGAGGGCCAACACCGGGGAGCTGTTTTTT. Translation gives CASSLAMSSGRANTGELFF.

This clonotype was seen more than once but under ten times. The rearrangement joins TRBV7-9 to TRBJ1-2, with TRBD1 as a possible D gene (6 bases). The CDR3 extends over 13 amino acids. Trimming took off 3 bases at V and 8 bases at J, with 13 bases between the two ends. The germline gives CDR1 SEHNR, CDR2 FQNEAQ (reference sequence). The CDR3 DNA is TGTGCCAGCAGCTTGTACAGGGCGGACGGCTACACCTTC. Amino acids: CASSLYRADGYTF.

This clonotype was picked up a small number of times. V usage is TRBV7-8 and J usage is TRBJ2-5, with D tentatively TRBD1 (6 bases). The length of the CDR3 is 16 residues. CDR1 is SGHVS and CDR2 is FQNEAQ in the germline V gene. With 5 bases removed from V and 1 base from J, the gap between germline ends came to 17 bases. In DNA, the CDR3 is TGTGCCAGCAGCACCCACAGGGTTCGTCGCCAAGAGACCCAGTACTTC. It yields the protein CASSTHRVRRQETQYF.

The V call is TRBV18, the J call TRBJ2-5, with 7 bases lining up with TRBD1. The CDR3 runs 16 residues. Germline-derived CDR1 and CDR2 are KGHSH and LQKENI. V lost 3 bases and J lost 2; bases outside the gene matches: 9. CDR3 residues: CASSPRGGQTQETQYF. DNA for the CDR3: TGTGCCAGCTCACCTAGAGGGGGACAGACTCAAGAGACCCAGTACTTC.